The clone carrying this TCR beta chain was picked up a small number of times. The antigen remains undetermined. This record comes from a study of CD8+ T cells in alopecia areata. Following RNA extraction, reverse transcription yielded cDNA that acted as the sequencing template. Sequenced by immunoSEQ multiplex PCR; TCRdb stores in-frame clones only, minus some. This table has 150,000 or so clones, roughly 50% appearing once. Study-wide results and caveats: Between patients, shared TCR sequences were less clear than in mice. This was possibly due in part to HLA diversity in the patient population.

Peripheral blood and lesional scalp punch biopsies were taken from alopecia areata patients. Trimming stripped 5 bases from V and 4 bases from J, with 18 bases between. The CDR3 is made up of 16 amino acids. Germline CDR1 SGHTA, CDR2 FQGTGA. Sequencing input: CD4+ T cells sorted from blood. The receptor was isolated from a human donor with alopecia areata. The chain links TRBV7-3 to TRBJ2-1; D could derive from TRBD1 or TRBD2 (5 bases each). The CDR3 spells CASSQGGWDPYNEQFF. The CDR3 DNA reads as TGTGCCAGCAGCCAAGGTGGTTGGGACCCTTACAATGAGCAGTTCTTC.